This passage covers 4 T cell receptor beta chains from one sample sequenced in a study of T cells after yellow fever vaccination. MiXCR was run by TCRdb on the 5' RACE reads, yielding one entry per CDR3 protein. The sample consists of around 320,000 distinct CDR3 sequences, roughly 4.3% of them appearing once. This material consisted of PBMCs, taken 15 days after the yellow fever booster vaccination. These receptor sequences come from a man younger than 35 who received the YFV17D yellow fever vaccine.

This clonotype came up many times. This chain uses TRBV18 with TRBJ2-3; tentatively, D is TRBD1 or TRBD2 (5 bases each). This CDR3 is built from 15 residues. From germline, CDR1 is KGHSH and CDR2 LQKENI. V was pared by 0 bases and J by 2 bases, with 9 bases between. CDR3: CASSPPGVYTDTQYF. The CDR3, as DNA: TGTGCCAGCTCACCACCGGGGGTGTACACAGATACGCAGTATTTT.

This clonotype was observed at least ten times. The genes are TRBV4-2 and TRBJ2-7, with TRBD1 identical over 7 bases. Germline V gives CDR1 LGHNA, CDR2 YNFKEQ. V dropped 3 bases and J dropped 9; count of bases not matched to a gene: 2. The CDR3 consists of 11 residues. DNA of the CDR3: TGTGCCAGCAGCCATGGACAGGCGCAGTACTTC. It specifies CASSHGQAQYF.

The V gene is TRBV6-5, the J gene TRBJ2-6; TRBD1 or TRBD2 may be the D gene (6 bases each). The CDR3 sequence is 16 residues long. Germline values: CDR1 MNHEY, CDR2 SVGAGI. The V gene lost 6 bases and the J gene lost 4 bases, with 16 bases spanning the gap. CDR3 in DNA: TGTGCCAGCAGAAAGGGGGGCCCGTCCGGGGCCAACGTCCTGACTTTC. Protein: CASRKGGPSGANVLTF.

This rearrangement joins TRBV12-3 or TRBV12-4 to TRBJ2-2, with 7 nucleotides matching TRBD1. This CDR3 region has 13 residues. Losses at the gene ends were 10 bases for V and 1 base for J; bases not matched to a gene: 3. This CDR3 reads CAIRQGNTGELFF. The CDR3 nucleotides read TGTGCCATCCGACAGGGGAACACCGGGGAGCTGTTTTTT.